These T cell receptor beta chains were read from a single sample in a study of blood T cells in healthy people across ages. MiXCR, run by TCRdb on the 5' RACE reads, gives a single entry per CDR3 protein. The sample has approximately 900,000 distinct CDR3 sequences; around 49% are singletons. The sequencing sample was made of blood. The receptors shown here come from a man in his thirties or forties in good health. Both conserved end residues are part of each CDR3. The D gene is left open where the match is weak. A clone size is listed for some rows: how often the clone was seen (once, few, many), or a class if it is expanded.

>TRBJ2-1|TRBV4-3|.|few
TGCGCCAGCAGCCAAGAGGTAGGTCTTGGCCACAATGAGCAGTTCTTC
CASSQEVGLGHNEQFF
>TRBJ2-3|TRBV20-1|.|once
TGCAGTGCTCACCGGGACGACACAGATACGCAGTATTTT
CSAHRDDTDTQYF
>TRBJ2-5|TRBV7-2|.|.
TGTGCCAGCAGCTTATCGGTGGGGCGAACCCAAGAGACCCAGTACTTC
CASSLSVGRTQETQYF
>TRBJ2-1|TRBV2|.|.
TGTGCCAGCAGTGACTACAGACAGAATTACAATGAGCAGTTCTTC
CASSDYRQNYNEQFF
>TRBJ2-7|TRBV7-8|.|.
TGTGCCAGCAGCTTAGAGCTCGGGGGCTCCTACGAGCAGTACTTC
CASSLELGGSYEQYF
>TRBJ1-2|TRBV7-2|.|.
TGTGCCAGCAGCTTAGGGTCTGCCGGAAACTATGGCTACACCTTC
CASSLGSAGNYGYTF
>TRBJ1-2|TRBV7-8|.|.
TGTGCCAGCAGCGCTAATCCAGGGATCTATGGCTACACCTTC
CASSANPGIYGYTF
>TRBJ2-5|TRBV7-9|TRBD1|.
TGTGCCAGCAGCGGACAGGGGACCCTCCAAGAGACCCAGTACTTC
CASSGQGTLQETQYF
>TRBJ2-1|TRBV18|TRBD1|few
TGTGCCAGCTCCGGGACAGGGGCGATGGGTGAGCAGTTCTTC
CASSGTGAMGEQFF
>TRBJ2-7|TRBV25-1|TRBD1|.
TGTGCCAGCAGGCCTCAGGGGGCGCTTGAGCAGTACTTC
CASRPQGALEQYF
>TRBJ2-2|TRBV7-3|.|many
TGTGCCAGCAGTTTATCGAACACCGGGGAGCTGTTTTTT
CASSLSNTGELFF
>TRBJ2-1|TRBV5-1|TRBD2|once
TGCGCCAGCAGCTTGGAAGCGGGGTACGTCGATGAGCAGTTCTTC
CASSLEAGYVDEQFF
>TRBJ2-5|TRBV7-8|.|many
TGTGCCAGCAGCTTTGGGCGGACAGAACAAGAGACCCAGTACTTC
CASSFGRTEQETQYF
>TRBJ2-7|TRBV2|.|few
TGTGCCAGCAGGAGGGACCTACCCTACGAGCAGTACTTC
CASRRDLPYEQYF
>TRBJ2-5|TRBV19|.|.
TGTGCCAGTAGTATAGACAACCAAGAGACCCAGTACTTC
CASSIDNQETQYF
>TRBJ2-2|TRBV24-1|.|few
TGTGCCACCCGGGGCAGGGCGAACACCGGGGAGCTGTTTTTT
CATRGRANTGELFF
>TRBJ2-4|TRBV7-9|TRBD2|.
TGTGCCAGCAGCTGGACTAGCGGGGCAAACATTCAGTACTTC
CASSWTSGANIQYF
>TRBJ2-7|TRBV7-2|.|few
TGTGCCAGCAGCTTCCGGGAAGAAGGCGAGCAGTACTTC
CASSFREEGEQYF
>TRBJ1-5|TRBV12-3/TRBV12-4|.|.
TGTGCCAGCAGTTTTTACAGGGTAGGGCAGCCCCAGCATTTT
CASSFYRVGQPQHF
>TRBJ2-1|TRBV24-1|TRBD1|.
TGTGCCACCAGTGATCCCAGAGCCGTAGGGGGCTTTATCGATGAGCAGTTCTTC
CATSDPRAVGGFIDEQFF
>TRBJ2-3|TRBV10-3|TRBD2|.
TGTGCCATCAGGGACCTAGCGGGGGGTGAAGATACGCAGTATTTT
CAIRDLAGGEDTQYF
>TRBJ2-7|TRBV20-1|.|.
TGCAGTACTAGAGAGCCCATCCGCAGGTACAATGAGCAGTACTTC
CSTREPIRRYNEQYF
>TRBJ1-2|TRBV27|.|few
TGTGCCAGCAGTCCGACAGACCTTGCTTATAATGGCTACACCTTC
CASSPTDLAYNGYTF
>TRBJ1-2|TRBV18|.|.
TGTGCCAGCTCACCTCCAGGGAACAACTATGGCTACACCTTC
CASSPPGNNYGYTF
>TRBJ2-1|TRBV6-6|.|few
TGTGCCAGCAGTTACCCCCTAGGAGGGTCCTACAATGAGCAGTTCTTC
CASSYPLGGSYNEQFF
>TRBJ2-3|TRBV20-1|.|.
TGCAGTGCCGAACGCACTTCAGCCCGGGCGGATACGCAGTATTTT
CSAERTSARADTQYF
>TRBJ1-5|TRBV7-9|.|many
TGTGCCAGCAGCGTAGAAGGGCGTCAGCCCCAGCATTTT
CASSVEGRQPQHF
>TRBJ2-5|TRBV14|.|.
TGTGCCAGCAGCCAACAGCTTGGAGAGACCCAGTACTTC
CASSQQLGETQYF
>TRBJ2-1|TRBV15|.|.
TGTGCCACCAGCAGTTCCCTGCTTACGACTGGGGTTTCGTTCTTC
CATSSSLLTTGVSFF
>TRBJ2-2|TRBV29-1|TRBD1|.
TGCAGCGTCACACGTACAGGGGGCGCGAACACCGGGGAGCTGTTTTTT
CSVTRTGGANTGELFF
>TRBJ1-4|TRBV28|.|.
TGTGCCAGCAGCTCCGGTTCGACCTCAAATGAAAAACTGTTTTTT
CASSSGSTSNEKLFF
>TRBJ2-1|TRBV9|.|.
TGTGCCAGCAGCGTAGGGTGGGGGGGGCAAAATGAGCAGTTCTTC
CASSVGWGGQNEQFF
>TRBJ2-1|TRBV5-1|.|.
TGCGCCAGCAGCGGGACGGACAGCCTTCCTTACAATGAGCAGTTCTTC
CASSGTDSLPYNEQFF
>TRBJ1-2|TRBV2|.|.
TGTGCCAGCAGTGAAGCAATAGGAGTCTATGGCTACACCTTC
CASSEAIGVYGYTF
>TRBJ1-2|TRBV6-4|.|few
TGTGCCAGCAGTGAGACCGGGACCGGTGGCTACACCTTC
CASSETGTGGYTF
>TRBJ1-2|TRBV7-2|.|many
TGTGCCAGCAGCTTACCGGCCAGATATGGCTACACCTTC
CASSLPARYGYTF
>TRBJ2-1|TRBV18|TRBD1|.
TGTGCCAGCTCACCAAGACAGGGGGCGGCTAATAGGCTCCACAATGAGCAGTTCTTC
CASSPRQGAANRLHNEQFF
>TRBJ2-3|TRBV3-1|.|.
TGTGCCAGCAGCCAAGATGTCTCGAGCGGACGCACAGATACGCAGTATTTT
CASSQDVSSGRTDTQYF
>TRBJ2-7|TRBV6-2/TRBV6-3|.|few
TGTGCCAGCAGTCATACCTCCTACGAGCAGTACTTC
CASSHTSYEQYF
>TRBJ1-2|TRBV20-1|TRBD1|.
TGCAGTGCTATCGGGACAGGCGATAACTATGGCTACACCTTC
CSAIGTGDNYGYTF
>TRBJ2-1|TRBV3-1|TRBD2|.
TGTGCCAGCAGCCTAGCGAAAATAGCGGGGGGGTCCTTATCCTACAATGAGCAGTTCTTC
CASSLAKIAGGSLSYNEQFF
>TRBJ2-1|TRBV6-4|TRBD2|many
TGTGCCAGCAGTGACTCCGGGGGGGCCTACAATGAGCAGTTCTTC
CASSDSGGAYNEQFF
>TRBJ1-2|TRBV10-3|TRBD1|.
TGTGCCATCTTCAGGGGGAGCGGTTCAAATGGCTACACCTTC
CAIFRGSGSNGYTF
>TRBJ1-2|TRBV6-5|.|.
TGTGCCAGCAGTTACTCCCCCAGGGACATGAGTGGCTACACCTTC
CASSYSPRDMSGYTF
>TRBJ1-6|TRBV11-2|TRBD1|few
TGTGCCAGCAGCTTAGAGACAGGGGGGTGGAATTCACCCCTCCACTTT
CASSLETGGWNSPLHF
>TRBJ2-7|TRBV18|.|.
TGTGCCAGCTCACCAGCGGCACAGAGGGGTCACGAGCAGTACTTC
CASSPAAQRGHEQYF
>TRBJ2-2|TRBV6-1|TRBD2|.
TGTGCCAGCAGGCTACTAGCGGGGGGACCCGGGGAGCTGTTTTTT
CASRLLAGGPGELFF
>TRBJ2-1|TRBV7-6|.|.
TGTGCCAGCAGCTTAGATGCGGCGTCCTACAATGAGCAGTTCTTC
CASSLDAASYNEQFF
>TRBJ2-1|TRBV5-1|TRBD1|few
TGCGCCAGCAGTGTCGGGGGACAGGGGGCATACAATGAGCAGTTCTTC
CASSVGGQGAYNEQFF
>TRBJ1-1|TRBV4-3|.|.
TGCGCCAGCAGCCAAGATGGATCCCGTGGAGGGGACACTGAAGCTTTCTTT
CASSQDGSRGGDTEAFF
>TRBJ1-2|TRBV7-2|TRBD1|.
TGTGCCAGCAGCTTACAGGGGGGCGGAGATGGCTACACCTTC
CASSLQGGGDGYTF
>TRBJ2-4|TRBV4-3|.|few
TGCGCCAGCAGCCAAGGTGCTGAGGGGGGTTTAGCCAAAAACATTCAGTACTTC
CASSQGAEGGLAKNIQYF
>TRBJ2-1|TRBV6-1|TRBD2|.
TGTGCCAGCAGCCATGAGACTAGCGTGTTCTTC
CASSHETSVFF